A single T cell receptor (beta chain) is shown here with its context. Other nucleotide sequences from this sample produce the same CDR3. The entry originates in a study of CD8+ T cells in alopecia areata. As to treatment: oral pan-JAK inhibitor, 5-10 mg twice daily. Reverse transcription of extracted RNA yielded cDNA, which provided the sequencing template. Produced via immunoSEQ multiplex PCR; TCRdb's table is partial and in-frame only. The data show 100,000 to 140,000 clones, with 84% seen just once and around a quarter held by the top ten. V lost 1 base, J lost 5 bases, and 4 bases lay in between. The V gene's germline CDR1 is SGHAT and CDR2 FQNNGV. The CDR3 runs to 12 residues.

The receptor was derived from a human donor with alopecia areata. The chain combines TRBV11-2 with TRBJ2-3; D is unclear. This sample comprised CD8+ T cells sorted from blood, obtained at week 24, from a patient treated with tofacitinib. For the CDR3, the DNA is TGTGCCAGCAGCTTAGTTGGAGATACGCAGTATTTT. Amino acids: CASSLVGDTQYF.